This T cell receptor beta chain was sequenced for a study of control samples from healthy donors and cancer patients. The repertoire was sequenced with immunoSEQ multiplex PCR; TCRdb's copy has only in-frame clones and lacks some. The sample includes under 80,000 clones, 90% to 95% seen only once; the top ten take more than 5.5%. Germline-derived CDR1 and CDR2 are GTSNPN and SVGIG (reference sequence). The CDR3 is 14 amino acids. Trimming took 1 base from V and 1 from J, leaving 10 bases between them. The chain combines TRBV30 with TRBJ1-1, with D possibly matching TRBD1 (5 bases). This clonotype originated in a woman in her forties in good health. Sequencing was done on a sample of blood. CDR3 DNA: TGTGCCTGGAGTGCCCTTGGGGGGAACACTGAAGCTTTCTTT. It translates to CAWSALGGNTEAFF.